The clone carrying this T cell receptor beta chain was picked up a small number of times. What it binds is unknown. The entry originates in a study of post-analysis software for immune sequencing data. This CDR3 region has 14 residues. V was pared by 7 bases and J by 2 bases, with 13 bases between. The study's findings and limits: About 5 TRBV segments were significantly more frequent in patients than in controls. TRBV5-6, TRBV5-1 and TRBV20-1 were among these segments. Among multiple sclerosis patients, normalized Chao1 diversity was significantly below that of controls.

Researchers reported that TCR beta cDNA libraries carried unique molecular identifiers. About 540,000 cDNA molecules were obtained from roughly 1 to 10 million T cells. TCRdb reanalysed the PCR reads using MiXCR and keeps one entry per CDR3 protein. This table holds around 400,000 distinct CDR3 sequences, about a third found once. The rearrangement joins TRBV12-3 or TRBV12-4 to TRBJ2-3; D may be TRBD1 or TRBD2 (5 bases each). This TCR was sampled from a girl aged 5-17 years with multiple sclerosis. The specimen sequenced was blood. In nucleotides, the CDR3 is TGTGCCAGCACCGGGACGGGGCCCACAGATACGCAGTATTTT. Its protein product is CASTGTGPTDTQYF.